This TCR beta chain was documented in a study of T cell repertoires in cytomegalovirus infection. The overall study: Carrying CMV and the relevant HLA type showed in public TCR beta signatures. Findings and caveats of the study: Identification of carriers of CMV plus the relevant HLA was achieved through cumulative public TCR beta family frequency. The ex vivo response showed dominance by HLA-C-restricted CMV-specific TCR beta clonotypes.

The V gene lost 1 base and the J gene lost 0 bases, with 7 bases spanning the gap. From germline, CDR1 is SGHTA and CDR2 FQGNSA. This CDR3 contains 16 residues. TCRdb re-called the reads with MiXCR, one entry per CDR3 protein. The repertoire holds around 530,000 distinct CDR3 sequences, with about 25% as singletons. Ten or more counts support this clonotype. Its antigen is as yet unknown. V usage is TRBV7-2 and J usage is TRBJ2-6; D unresolved. The TCR sequence derives from a human donor in good health (CMV status not recorded). Some clones in this sample may be carry-over from other donors' samples. Sequenced sample: PBMCs. The CDR3 region has the DNA TGTGCCAGCAGCTTAGGTGTCCCCTCTGGGGCCAACGTCCTGACTTTC. Its translation is CASSLGVPSGANVLTF.